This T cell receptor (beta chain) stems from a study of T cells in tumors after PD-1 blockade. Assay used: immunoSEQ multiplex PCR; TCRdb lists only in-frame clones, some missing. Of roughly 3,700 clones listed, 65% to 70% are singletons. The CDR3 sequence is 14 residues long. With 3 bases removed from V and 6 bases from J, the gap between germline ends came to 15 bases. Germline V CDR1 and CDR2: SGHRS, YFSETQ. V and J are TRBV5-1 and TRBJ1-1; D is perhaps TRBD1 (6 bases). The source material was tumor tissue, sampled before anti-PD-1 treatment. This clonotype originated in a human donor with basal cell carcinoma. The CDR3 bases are TGCGCCAGCAGCTCCCGACAGGATATTTCTGAAGCTTTCTTT. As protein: CASSSRQDISEAFF. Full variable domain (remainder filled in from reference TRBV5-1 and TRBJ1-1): KAGVTQTPRYLIKTRGQQVTLSCSPISGHRSVSWYQQTPGQGLQFLFEYFSETQRNKGNFPGRFSGRQFSNSRSEMNVSTLELGDSALYLCASSSRQDISEAFFGQGTRLTVV.